These T cell receptor beta chains were read from a single sample in a study of CD8 T cells in Susac syndrome. TCRdb itself ran the immunoSEQ multiplex PCR reads through MiXCR, one entry per CDR3 protein. The table has around 130,000 distinct CDR3 sequences, roughly 80% seen once; the top ten hold around 0.51%. The specimen was CD8+ T cells from PBMCs. The receptor source for this set is a human donor with multiple sclerosis. The CDR3 runs from the conserved cysteine through the conserved F or W. A D gene is named only where the DNA matches it firmly. Size values are once, few and many counts, or a class for expanded clones, and some rows have none.

size: -
V: TRBV15
J: TRBJ1-1
D: TRBD1
CDR3: CATSLTTGPTFEAFF
DNA: TGTGCCACCAGCTTAACGACAGGGCCTACTTTTGAAGCTTTCTTT

size: -
V: TRBV2
J: TRBJ1-2
D: -
CDR3: CASITVGTVDYGYTF
DNA: TGTGCCAGCATAACAGTTGGAACAGTAGACTATGGCTACACCTTC

size: -
V: TRBV19
J: TRBJ1-3
D: -
CDR3: CASSILRGNTIYF
DNA: TGTGCCAGTAGTATACTAAGAGGAAACACCATATATTTT

size: -
V: TRBV24-1
J: TRBJ2-3
D: TRBD1
CDR3: CATSGQGRADTQYF
DNA: TGTGCCACTTCGGGACAGGGGAGGGCAGATACGCAGTATTTT

size: -
V: TRBV27
J: TRBJ2-2
D: -
CDR3: CASSLEVIGELFF
DNA: TGTGCCAGCAGTTTAGAAGTTATCGGGGAGCTGTTTTTT

size: few
V: TRBV19
J: TRBJ2-2
D: -
CDR3: CASRNPRGSGELFF
DNA: TGTGCCAGTAGAAATCCCAGGGGTTCCGGGGAGCTGTTTTTT

size: -
V: TRBV12-3/TRBV12-4
J: TRBJ1-3
D: -
CDR3: CASSHLLGGNTIYF
DNA: TGTGCCAGCAGTCACCTGTTAGGTGGAAACACCATATATTTT

size: -
V: TRBV6-1
J: TRBJ1-1
D: -
CDR3: CASGLQGYTEAFF
DNA: TGTGCCAGCGGATTACAGGGTTACACTGAAGCTTTCTTT

size: once
V: TRBV4-1
J: TRBJ1-1
D: -
CDR3: CASSQDPREEAFF
DNA: TGCGCCAGCAGCCAAGATCCCAGGGAGGAAGCTTTCTTT

size: few
V: TRBV25-1
J: TRBJ2-7
D: -
CDR3: CASSRMGGEYEQYF
DNA: TGTGCCTCTAGTCGGATGGGGGGCGAATACGAGCAGTACTTC

size: -
V: TRBV19
J: TRBJ2-1
D: -
CDR3: CASRSSYNEQFF
DNA: TGTGCCAGTAGGAGCTCCTACAATGAGCAGTTCTTC

size: few
V: TRBV19
J: TRBJ2-7
D: TRBD1
CDR3: CASSIVGTGNYEQYF
DNA: TGTGCCAGTAGTATAGTGGGGACAGGGAACTACGAGCAGTACTTC

size: -
V: TRBV20-1
J: TRBJ1-1
D: -
CDR3: CSARAFNTEAFF
DNA: TGCAGTGCTAGAGCGTTTAACACTGAAGCTTTCTTT

size: -
V: TRBV20-1
J: TRBJ2-3
D: TRBD2
CDR3: CSARRREGRSLEDTQYF
DNA: TGCAGTGCTAGACGCCGGGAGGGCCGGTCGTTGGAAGATACGCAGTATTTT

size: once
V: TRBV12-3/TRBV12-4
J: TRBJ2-3
D: TRBD2
CDR3: CASSPGAGAGTDTQYF
DNA: TGTGCCAGCAGTCCCGGAGCGGGAGCGGGCACAGATACGCAGTATTTT

size: -
V: TRBV15
J: TRBJ2-1
D: TRBD1
CDR3: CATSRDRVNEQFF
DNA: TGTGCCACCAGCAGGGACAGGGTAAATGAGCAGTTCTTC

size: -
V: TRBV7-9
J: TRBJ2-1
D: -
CDR3: CASSLALGLGTEQFF
DNA: TGTGCCAGCAGCTTAGCCTTGGGGCTGGGCACCGAGCAGTTCTTC

size: -
V: TRBV20-1
J: TRBJ2-1
D: TRBD2
CDR3: CSAEGLADTYNEQFF
DNA: TGCAGTGCTGAAGGACTAGCGGATACCTACAATGAGCAGTTCTTC

size: -
V: TRBV9
J: TRBJ1-1
D: -
CDR3: CASSEGNTGPFF
DNA: TGTGCCAGCAGCGAGGGGAACACTGGTCCTTTCTTT

size: -
V: TRBV21-1
J: TRBJ2-1
D: -
CDR3: CASRIGPAYNEQFF
DNA: TGTGCCAGCAGGATAGGCCCGGCCTACAATGAGCAGTTCTTC

size: -
V: TRBV7-9
J: TRBJ2-1
D: -
CDR3: CASSNTGQGYNEQFF
DNA: TGTGCCAGCAGCAACACAGGGCAGGGATACAATGAGCAGTTCTTC

size: -
V: TRBV2
J: TRBJ2-3
D: -
CDR3: CASRPSTGFSTDTQYF
DNA: TGTGCCAGCAGGCCCTCCACAGGGTTTAGCACAGATACGCAGTATTTT